This T cell receptor beta chain comes out of a study of blood T cell repertoires in COVID-19. Study information: The study drew acute and convalescent COVID-19 samples from the United States, Italy and Spain. From T cells, B-cell-depleted T cells, or PBMCs came the material, which was cDNA or gDNA.

Per the authors' pipeline: Amplification with reference gene primers provided the estimates of nucleated cell counts. Data came from immunoSEQ multiplex PCR; TCRdb stores just in-frame clones and leaves some out. Clone size and V and J calls were adopted from that table, with D and trimming inferred from the DNA. The repertoire holds about 200,000 clones, approximately 86% seen once, with approximately 0.69% in the top ten. Per the germline V gene, CDR1 is SEHNR and CDR2 is FQNEAQ (reference sequence). Trimming cost V 7 bases and J 0 bases, with 15 bases left between them. There are 15 residues in the CDR3.

The J gene is TRBJ1-1, the V gene TRBV7-9; the D gene is possibly TRBD1 (5 bases). Sequenced input: peripheral blood. This receptor was taken from a man in his forties with acute or convalescent COVID-19. CDR3 in amino acids: CASNQGRGVNTEAFF. For the CDR3, the DNA is TGTGCCAGCAACCAAGGGCGGGGCGTGAACACTGAAGCTTTCTTT.